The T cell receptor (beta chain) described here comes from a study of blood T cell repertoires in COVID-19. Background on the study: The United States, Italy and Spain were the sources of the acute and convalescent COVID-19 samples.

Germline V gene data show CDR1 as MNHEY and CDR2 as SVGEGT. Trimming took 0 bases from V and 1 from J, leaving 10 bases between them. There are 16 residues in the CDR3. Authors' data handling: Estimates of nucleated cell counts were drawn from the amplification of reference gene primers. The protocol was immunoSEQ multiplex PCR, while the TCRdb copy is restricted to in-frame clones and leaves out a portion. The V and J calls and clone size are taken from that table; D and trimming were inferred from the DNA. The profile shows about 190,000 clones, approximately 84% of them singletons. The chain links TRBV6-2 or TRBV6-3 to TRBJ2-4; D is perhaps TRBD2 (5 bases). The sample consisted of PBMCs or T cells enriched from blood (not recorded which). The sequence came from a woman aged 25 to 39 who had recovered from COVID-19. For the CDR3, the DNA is TGTGCCAGCAGTTACTCGACGGGGTCTGCCAAAAACATTCAGTACTTC. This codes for CASSYSTGSAKNIQYF.